This passage covers 7 T cell receptor beta chains from one sample sequenced in a study of CD8+ T cells in alopecia areata (dated by TCRdb to the late 2010s). To prepare the library, the immunoSEQ multiplex PCR assay was applied. To provide template for TCR sequencing, every sample had RNA extracted and reverse transcribed into cDNA. In its TCRdb copy, this immuneACCESS table keeps in-frame sequences only and misses some clones. Where compared with another copy, unresolved V genes explain less than half of these, and the others have no known cause. The sample includes 140,000 to 150,000 clones, with roughly 50% observed a single time. The ten largest clones capture about 6.8% of the sample. Sequenced sample: CD4+ T cells sorted from blood. The receptors were gathered from a human donor with alopecia areata.

The chain recombines TRBV19 with TRBJ2-1; 9 nucleotides line up with TRBD2. V gave up 4 bases and J gave up 0 bases; unmatched junction bases: 4. CDR3 length: 16 residues. Germline V lookup: CDR1 LNHDA, CDR2 SQIVND (reference sequence). CDR3 sequence: CASSTGGRASYNEQFF. CDR3 nucleotides: TGTGCCAGTAGTACGGGCGGGAGGGCCTCCTACAATGAGCAGTTCTTC.

This clone has only a few counts. V gene TRBV9 combines with J gene TRBJ2-5; D is unresolved. This CDR3 comprises 12 residues. The ends were cut back, 3 bases at V and 5 bases at J, with 8 bases in the middle. Germline lookup yields CDR1 SGDLS and CDR2 YYNGEE. The DNA for the CDR3 is TGTGCCAGCAGCGAAGCCGGGGAGACCCAGTACTTC. Its protein product is CASSEAGETQYF.

This clone showed up just a few times. The identical CDR3 is also encoded by other nucleotide sequences in the sample. V is TRBV29-1 and J is TRBJ2-1; no clear D. The germline CDR1 and CDR2 sequences are SQVTM and ANQGSEA. Trimming left V 5 bases short and J 4 bases short, with 9 bases between. CDR3 length: 12 residues. The CDR3 bases are TGCAGCGTTTCAGGAACTTACAATGAGCAGTTCTTC. This translates into CSVSGTYNEQFF.

The V and J genes are TRBV11-2 and TRBJ2-3; 7 bases line up with TRBD2. Trimming at V came to 5 bases and at J to 1 base, leaving 0 bases not matched to a gene. CDR1 SGHAT and CDR2 FQNNGV come from the germline V gene. The CDR3 has 13 residues. CDR3 in amino acids: CASSRGGTDTQYF. CDR3 nucleotides: TGTGCCAGCAGCCGGGGGGGCACAGATACGCAGTATTTT.

The V call is TRBV4-1, the J call TRBJ2-2; no firm D call. The CDR3 has 15 amino acids. V was trimmed by 0 bases and J by 5 bases, leaving 10 bases between them. CDR1 is MGHRA, CDR2 YSYEKL, per germline. CDR3 residues: CASSQEWLVTGELFF. DNA for the CDR3: TGCGCCAGCAGCCAAGAATGGCTTGTGACCGGGGAGCTGTTTTTT.

This clone was counted once. This chain connects TRBV28 to TRBJ2-1; D remains ambiguous. V lost 5 bases to trimming and J lost 8 bases, with 13 bases between them. The CDR3 has 13 residues. Germline V gene sequence: CDR1 MDHEN, CDR2 SYDVKM. DNA for the CDR3: TGTGCCAGCAGTCAGGCCGTCGCGTATGAGCAGTTCTTC. Translating gives CASSQAVAYEQFF.

This clone appeared a few times. J is TRBJ2-1 and V is TRBV30, with 11 bases identical to TRBD2. The CDR3 extends over 16 amino acids. From germline, CDR1 is GTSNPN and CDR2 SVGIG (reference sequence). The J segment lost 6 bases and the V segment lost 0 bases, leaving 7 bases of the junction unmatched. The CDR3 sequence is CAWSVQSSGRRNEQFF. CDR3 nucleotide sequence: TGTGCCTGGAGTGTACAGTCTAGCGGGAGGCGCAATGAGCAGTTCTTC.